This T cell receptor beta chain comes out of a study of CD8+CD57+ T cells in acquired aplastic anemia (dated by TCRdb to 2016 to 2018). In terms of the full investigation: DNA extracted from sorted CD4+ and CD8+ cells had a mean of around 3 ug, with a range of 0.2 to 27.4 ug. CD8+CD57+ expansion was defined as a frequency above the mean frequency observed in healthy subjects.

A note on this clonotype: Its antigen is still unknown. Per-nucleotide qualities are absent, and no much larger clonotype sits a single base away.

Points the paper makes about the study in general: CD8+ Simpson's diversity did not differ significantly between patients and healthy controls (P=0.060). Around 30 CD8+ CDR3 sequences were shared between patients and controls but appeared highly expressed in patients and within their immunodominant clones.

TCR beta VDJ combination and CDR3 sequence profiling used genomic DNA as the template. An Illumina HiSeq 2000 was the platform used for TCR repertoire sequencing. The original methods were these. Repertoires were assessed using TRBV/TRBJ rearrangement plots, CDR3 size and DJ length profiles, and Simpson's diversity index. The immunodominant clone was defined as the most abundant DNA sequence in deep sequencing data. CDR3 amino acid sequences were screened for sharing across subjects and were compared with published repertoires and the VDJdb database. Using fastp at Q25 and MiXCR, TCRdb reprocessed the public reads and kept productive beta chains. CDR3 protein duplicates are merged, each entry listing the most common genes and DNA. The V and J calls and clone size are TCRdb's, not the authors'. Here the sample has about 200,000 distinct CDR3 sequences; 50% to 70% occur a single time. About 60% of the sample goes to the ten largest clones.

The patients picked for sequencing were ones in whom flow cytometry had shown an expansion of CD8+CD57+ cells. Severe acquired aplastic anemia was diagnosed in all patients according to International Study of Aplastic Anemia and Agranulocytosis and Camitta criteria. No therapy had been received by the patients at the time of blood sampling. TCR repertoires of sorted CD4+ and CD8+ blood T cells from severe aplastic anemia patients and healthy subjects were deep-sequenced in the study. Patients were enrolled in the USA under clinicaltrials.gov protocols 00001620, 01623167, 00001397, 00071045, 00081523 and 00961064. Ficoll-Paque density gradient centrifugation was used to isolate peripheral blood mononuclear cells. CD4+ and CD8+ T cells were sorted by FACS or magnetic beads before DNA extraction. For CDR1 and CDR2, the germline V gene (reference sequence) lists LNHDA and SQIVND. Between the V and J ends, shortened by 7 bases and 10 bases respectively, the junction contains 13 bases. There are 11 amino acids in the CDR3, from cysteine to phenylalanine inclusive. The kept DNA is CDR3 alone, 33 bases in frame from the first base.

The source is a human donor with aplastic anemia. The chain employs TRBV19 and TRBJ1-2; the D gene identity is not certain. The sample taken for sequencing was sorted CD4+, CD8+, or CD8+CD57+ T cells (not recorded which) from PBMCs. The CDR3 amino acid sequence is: CASTGYYVYTF. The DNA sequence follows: TGTGCCAGTACTGGCTATTACGTCTACACCTTC.